The source of this TCR beta chain is a study of STAT5B mutations in CD4+ large granular lymphocyte leukemia. The overall study: Among healthy donors, a particular HLA allele went with more CDR3 'QG' motifs.

Per germline, CDR1 SQVTM and CDR2 ANQGSEA. The V end lost 8 bases, the J end lost 0 bases, and 11 bases lay between the germline ends. The CDR3 spans 13 residues. There are a few counts of this clone. Using immunoSEQ multiplex PCR, the repertoire was profiled, and TCRdb retains in-frame clones only, with some absent. The sample holds around 31,000 clones, just under 75% seen once. The specimen was CD4+ T cells from blood buffy coats. The V and J genes are TRBV29-1 and TRBJ1-3; D is ambiguous. The sequence was collected from a human donor in good health. This CDR3 is CSISRSSGNTIYF. In DNA form, the CDR3 reads TGCAGCATTTCCAGGAGCTCTGGAAACACCATATATTTT.